These 10 T cell receptor beta chains share one sample of origin, sequenced in a study of CD8 T cells in Susac syndrome. About 0.5 to 1 ug RNA was reverse transcribed with random hexamers. MiXCR was run by TCRdb on the immunoSEQ multiplex PCR reads, yielding one entry per CDR3 protein. The sample includes some 300,000 distinct CDR3 sequences, 89% seen only once; the top ten take 0.18%. Sequenced: CD8+ T cells from PBMCs. The receptors here all came from a human donor with multiple sclerosis.

The rearrangement joins TRBV11-2 to TRBJ2-2; 8 positions agree with TRBD2. This CDR3 region has 18 residues. Losses at the gene ends were 2 bases for V and 0 bases for J; bases not matched to a gene: 8. In germline, CDR1 is SGHAT, CDR2 FQNNGV. CDR3 sequence reads: CASSLWAGGLANTGELFF. CDR3 nucleotides: TGTGCCAGCAGCTTATGGGCGGGGGGCCTCGCGAACACCGGGGAGCTGTTTTTT.

V and J are TRBV7-6 and TRBJ2-3, with D tentatively TRBD2 (5 bases). The CDR3 covers 17 residues. In germline, CDR1 is SGHVS, CDR2 FNYEAQ. V was trimmed by 5 bases and J by 0 bases, leaving 18 bases between them. For the CDR3, the DNA is TGTGCCAGCAGCCCAGCGATAAGCGGAATAAGCACAGATACGCAGTATTTT. It specifies CASSPAISGISTDTQYF.

CDR3 residues: CSARDPYRINYGYTF. The CDR3 DNA reads as TGCAGTGCTAGAGATCCCTACCGGATTAACTATGGCTACACCTTC. The chain joins TRBV20-1 to TRBJ1-2; the D is unclear. Germline CDR1 DFQATT, CDR2 SNEGSKA (reference sequence). The V and J ends lost 0 bases and 1 base respectively, with 12 bases between them. The CDR3 runs to 15 residues.

This clonotype was picked up one time. This sequence joins TRBV2 and TRBJ1-2, with D maybe TRBD1 (5 bases). The CDR3 length is 13 residues. Germline V CDR1 and CDR2: SNHLY, FYNNEI. V lost 6 bases and J lost 6, with 14 bases in between. The CDR3 is CASSAGHSDGYTF. CDR3 bases: TGTGCCAGCAGCGCCGGACACAGCGATGGCTACACCTTC.

The V call is TRBV12-3 or TRBV12-4, the J call TRBJ1-4; 7 nucleotides line up with TRBD1. The ends lost 5 bases at V and 3 bases at J; junction bases unmatched: 6. The CDR3 has 15 residues. The CDR3 sequence is CASSDKGAANEKLFF. Written as DNA, the CDR3 is TGTGCCAGCAGTGACAAGGGGGCGGCTAATGAAAAACTGTTTTTT.

The J gene is TRBJ1-2, the V gene TRBV20-1; D not resolved. Germline V CDR1 and CDR2: DFQATT, SNEGSKA (reference sequence). The V gene lost 0 bases and the J gene lost 4 bases, with 15 bases spanning the gap. The CDR3 is 15 residues long. Here the CDR3 reads CSARDRTLPGYGYTF. CDR3 in DNA: TGCAGTGCTAGAGATCGGACGCTTCCCGGCTATGGCTACACCTTC.

The chain employs TRBV5-1 and TRBJ2-7; D perhaps matches TRBD2 (5 bases). The germline V gene encodes CDR1 SGHRS and CDR2 YFSETQ. The CDR3 length is 15 residues. V was shortened by 0 bases and J by 2 bases, with 12 bases between the two germline ends. The DNA of the CDR3 is TGCGCCAGCAGCTTGGGGCCGGACTTAGCCTACGAGCAGTACTTC. Its protein is CASSLGPDLAYEQYF.

On this clonotype itself: The junction does not match germline at one end; this may be a read error. V gene TRBV7-7 combines with J gene TRBJ2-3; D gene uncertain. CDR1 is SSHAT and CDR2 is FNYEAQ in the germline V gene (reference sequence). The CDR3 contains 13 residues. The CDR3 DNA reads TGTGCTAGCAGCCCTACAAATACAGATACGCAGTATTTT. It codes for CASSPTNTDTQYF. Based on the CDR3 plus reference TRBV7-7 and TRBJ2-3, the full variable domain is GAGVSQSPRYKVTKRGQDVTLRCDPISSHATLYWYQQALGQGPEFLTYFNYEAQPDKSGLPSDRFSAERPEGSISTLTIQRTEQRDSAMYRCASSPTNTDTQYFGPGTRLTVL.

The chain combines TRBV28 with TRBJ1-4; D is unclear. There are 16 residues in the CDR3. Trimming removed 6 bases from V and 0 bases from J, with 14 bases in between. Per germline, CDR1 MDHEN and CDR2 SYDVKM. DNA of the CDR3: TGTGCCAGCAGGTCCTACACCGACTCAACTAATGAAAAACTGTTTTTT. This sequence encodes CASRSYTDSTNEKLFF.

The V call is TRBV30, the J call TRBJ2-1, with a weak D call TRBD2 (6 bases). This CDR3 contains 13 residues. The germline V gene encodes CDR1 GTSNPN and CDR2 SVGIG (reference sequence). The V end was cut by 0 bases, the J end by 6 bases, with 9 bases between. The CDR3 spells CAWSVLAVNEQFF. CDR3 in DNA: TGTGCCTGGAGTGTACTAGCTGTCAATGAGCAGTTCTTC.